This entry concerns a single TCR beta chain. The record originates from a study of technical replicates of blood from a few donors. TCRdb's copy holds only in-frame clones and misses some; the assay was immunoSEQ multiplex PCR. The table lists 70,000 or so clones, 91% of them singletons, with more than 0.35% in the top ten. The CDR3 is 13 amino acids. After removal of 7 bases from V and 5 bases from J, the junction contained 6 bases not matched to a gene. CDR1 and CDR2 from the germline V gene are SNHLY and FYNNEI. This TCR was recovered from a human donor in good health. Some clones in this sample may be carry-over from other donors' samples. The chain uses TRBV2 and TRBJ2-7; 9 bases fit TRBD1. Sequencing input: T cells isolated from PBMCs. CDR3 loop: CASTNRGLDEQYF. CDR3 bases: TGTGCCAGCACCAACAGGGGGCTGGACGAGCAGTACTTC.